What follows describes a single T cell receptor beta chain. Its antigen is as yet unknown. The germline CDR1 and CDR2 sequences are SEHNR and FQNEAQ (reference sequence). This CDR3 region has 16 residues. Trimming took 5 bases from V and 2 from J; bases not matched to a gene: 11. RNA transcripts provided the source from which TCR beta CDR3 regions were amplified. When the TCR CDR3 underwent first-round RT-PCR, the HTBI primer set was used. From the multiplex PCR reads, TCRdb called clonotypes with MiXCR, one entry per CDR3 protein. The table lists more than 550,000 distinct CDR3 sequences, about 45% of them singletons, with 6.5% to 9% in the top ten. This entry comes from a study of T cells in Graves' hyperthyroidism and ophthalmopathy. Study outcomes and limitations: Ophthalmopathy and stable hyperthyroidism were separated by a 13 V-J model. Blood also contained most expanded thyroid clonotypes above 0.001. Model output signaled ophthalmopathy a median 6.5 months ahead of onset.

Any patient presenting with uncontrolled infection, other autoimmune disease, pregnancy or lactation was left out. What was sequenced was peripheral blood or thyroid tissue (not recorded which). This chain joins TRBV7-9 and TRBJ2-5; 7 bases are a match to TRBD2. This TCR was recovered from an adult man with Graves' disease, either hyperthyroidism or ophthalmopathy (not recorded which). This CDR3 is CASSQGGAGEQETQYF. In DNA form, the CDR3 reads TGTGCCAGCAGCCAAGGCGGGGCGGGGGAACAAGAGACCCAGTACTTC.